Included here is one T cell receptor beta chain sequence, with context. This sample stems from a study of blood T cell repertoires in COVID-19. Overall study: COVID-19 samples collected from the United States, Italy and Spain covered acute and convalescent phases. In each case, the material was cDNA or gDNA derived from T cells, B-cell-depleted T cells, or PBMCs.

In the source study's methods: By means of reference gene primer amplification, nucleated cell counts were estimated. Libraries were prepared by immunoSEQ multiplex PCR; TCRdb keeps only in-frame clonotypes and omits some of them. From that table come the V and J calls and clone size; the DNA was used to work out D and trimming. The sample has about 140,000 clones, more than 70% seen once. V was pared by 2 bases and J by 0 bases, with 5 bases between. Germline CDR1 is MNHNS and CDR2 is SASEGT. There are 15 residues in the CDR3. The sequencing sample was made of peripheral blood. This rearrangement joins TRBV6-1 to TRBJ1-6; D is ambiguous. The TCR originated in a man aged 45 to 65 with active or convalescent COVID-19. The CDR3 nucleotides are TGTGCCAGCAGTGAATCGAGCTCCTATAATTCACCCCTCCACTTT. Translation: CASSESSSYNSPLHF.